The clone carrying this TCR beta chain was seen many times. The antigen is not known. The V end was cut by 0 bases, the J end by 10 bases, with 18 bases between. Germline V gives CDR1 DFQATT, CDR2 SNEGSKA (reference sequence). This CDR3 region has 14 residues. The data derive from a study of T cells in Graves' hyperthyroidism and ophthalmopathy. About the research overall: Prior to any treatment, at the point of initial diagnosis, peripheral blood was collected.

Authors of the study amplified TCR beta CDR3 regions from RNA transcripts. Researchers ran a first-round RT-PCR on the TCR CDR3 using the HTBI primer set. TCRdb reprocessed the multiplex PCR reads via MiXCR and lists one record per CDR3 protein. The sample carries around 340,000 distinct CDR3 sequences, roughly 20% recorded once. Absent ophthalmopathy progression within 18 months defined stable Graves' hyperthyroidism. Source material for PBMCs was about 10 ml fresh peripheral blood. Whole-study results and caveats: Most thyroid clonotypes expanded above 0.001 were also detected in blood.

The sample comprised blood. This sequence was found in a woman aged 50 to 65 with Graves' hyperthyroidism. The rearrangement links TRBV20-1 to TRBJ2-5; weak D call: TRBD2 (5 bases). This chain's CDR3 is CSARDSGWRGDQYF. The CDR3 DNA is TGCAGTGCTAGAGATTCGGGGTGGAGAGGCGACCAGTACTTC.